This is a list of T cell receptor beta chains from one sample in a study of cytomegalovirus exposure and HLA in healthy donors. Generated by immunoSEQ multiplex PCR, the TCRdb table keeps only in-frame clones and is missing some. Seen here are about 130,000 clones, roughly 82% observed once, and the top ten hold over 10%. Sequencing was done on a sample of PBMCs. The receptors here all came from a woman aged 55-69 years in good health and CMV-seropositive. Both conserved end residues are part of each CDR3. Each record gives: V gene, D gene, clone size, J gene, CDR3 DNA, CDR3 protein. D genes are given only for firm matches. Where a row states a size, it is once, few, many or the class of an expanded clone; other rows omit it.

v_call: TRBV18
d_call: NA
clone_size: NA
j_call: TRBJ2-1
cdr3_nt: TGTGCCAGCTCACCACTCGGTCACGGGGGAGTGGTCTATGAGCAGTTCTTC
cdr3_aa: CASSPLGHGGVVYEQFF

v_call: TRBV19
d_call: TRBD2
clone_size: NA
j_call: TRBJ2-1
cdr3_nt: TGTGCCAGTAGTATGCGGGAGGGGGGGTACAATGAGCAGTTCTTC
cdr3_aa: CASSMREGGYNEQFF

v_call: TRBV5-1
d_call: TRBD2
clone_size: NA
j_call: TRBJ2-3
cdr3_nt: TGCGCCAGCACAAGCGGGACCCCTAATACGCAGTATTTT
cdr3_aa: CASTSGTPNTQYF

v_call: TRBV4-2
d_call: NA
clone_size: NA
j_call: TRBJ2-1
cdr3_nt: TGTGCCAGCAGCCCCGACTGGGAGCCCTACAATGAGCAGTTCTTC
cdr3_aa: CASSPDWEPYNEQFF

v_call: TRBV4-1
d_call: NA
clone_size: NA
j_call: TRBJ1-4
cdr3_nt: TGCGCCAGCAGCCGGACAGACGCAACTAATGAAAAACTGTTTTTT
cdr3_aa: CASSRTDATNEKLFF

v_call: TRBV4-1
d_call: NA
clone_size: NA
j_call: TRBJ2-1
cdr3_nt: TGCGCCAGCAGCCCCCTCGGGGGTGAGGGCCCCTACAATGAGCAGTTCTTC
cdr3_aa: CASSPLGGEGPYNEQFF

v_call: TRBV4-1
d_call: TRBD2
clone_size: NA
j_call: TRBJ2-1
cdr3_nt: TGCGCCAGCAGCCCGGGGACTAGCGGAGTTAATGAGCAGTTCTTC
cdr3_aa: CASSPGTSGVNEQFF

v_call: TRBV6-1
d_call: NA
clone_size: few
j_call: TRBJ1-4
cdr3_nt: TGTGCCAGCAGGAAGAGTTTTAATGAAAAACTGTTTTTT
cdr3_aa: CASRKSFNEKLFF

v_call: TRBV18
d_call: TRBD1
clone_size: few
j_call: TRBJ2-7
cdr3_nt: TGTGCCAGCTCACCGACAGGGTACGAGCAGTACTTC
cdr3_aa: CASSPTGYEQYF

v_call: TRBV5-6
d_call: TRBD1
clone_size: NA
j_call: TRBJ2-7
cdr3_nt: TGTGCCAGCAGCTTGGGCTGGACAGGGTCCTACGAGCAGTACTTC
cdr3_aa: CASSLGWTGSYEQYF

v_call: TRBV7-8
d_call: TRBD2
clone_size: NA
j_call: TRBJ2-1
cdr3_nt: TGTGCCAGCAGCCCAACCCGAACTAGCGGGAGTTTCAATGAGCAGTTCTTC
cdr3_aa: CASSPTRTSGSFNEQFF

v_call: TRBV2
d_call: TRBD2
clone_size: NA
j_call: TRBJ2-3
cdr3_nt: TGTGCCAGCAGTGAAGCGACTAGCGGGTCCGCGGATACGCAGTATTTT
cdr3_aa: CASSEATSGSADTQYF

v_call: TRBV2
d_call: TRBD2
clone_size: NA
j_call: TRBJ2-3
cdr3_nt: TGTGCCAGCAGTGAACTCGCGGGGGGAGCAGATACGCAGTATTTT
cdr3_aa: CASSELAGGADTQYF

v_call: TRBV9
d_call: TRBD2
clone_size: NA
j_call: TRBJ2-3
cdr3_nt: TGTGCCAGCAGCGTAGGTCGGACTAGCGGGTTGGGCGCAGATATGCAGTATTTT
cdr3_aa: CASSVGRTSGLGADMQYF

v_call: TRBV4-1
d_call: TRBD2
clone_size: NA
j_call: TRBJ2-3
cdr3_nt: TGCGCCAGCAGCCAACCGCTCCTAGCGGGAGATACGCAGTATTTT
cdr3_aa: CASSQPLLAGDTQYF

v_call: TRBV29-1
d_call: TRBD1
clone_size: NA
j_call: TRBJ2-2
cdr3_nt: TGCAGCGTTGGGGTATTGGACAGGGGGCTCCGGGAGCTGTTTTTT
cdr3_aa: CSVGVLDRGLRELFF

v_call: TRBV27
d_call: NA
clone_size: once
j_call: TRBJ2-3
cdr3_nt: TGTGCCAGCACAGGGGGCACAGATACGCAGTATTTT
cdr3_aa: CASTGGTDTQYF

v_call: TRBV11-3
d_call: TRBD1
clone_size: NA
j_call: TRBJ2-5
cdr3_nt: TGTGCCAGCAGCCGACAGGGGGATGAGACCCAGTACTTC
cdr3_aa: CASSRQGDETQYF

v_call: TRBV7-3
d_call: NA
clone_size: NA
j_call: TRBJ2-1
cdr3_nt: TGTGCCAGCAGCTTAGGCCCTAGCTCCTACAATGAGCAGTTCTTC
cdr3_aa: CASSLGPSSYNEQFF

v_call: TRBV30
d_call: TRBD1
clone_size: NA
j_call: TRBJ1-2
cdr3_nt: TGTGCCTGGATCCAGGGGGCGGATGGCTACACCTTC
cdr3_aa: CAWIQGADGYTF

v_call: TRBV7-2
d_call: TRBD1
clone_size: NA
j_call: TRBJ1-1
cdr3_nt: TGTGCCAGCAGCTCGACAGGGGGAAGGACTGAAGCTTTCTTT
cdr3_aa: CASSSTGGRTEAFF

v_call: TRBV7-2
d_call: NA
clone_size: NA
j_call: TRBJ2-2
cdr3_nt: TGTGCCAGCAGCTTCAATACAGTGAACACCGGGGAGCTGTTTTTT
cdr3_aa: CASSFNTVNTGELFF

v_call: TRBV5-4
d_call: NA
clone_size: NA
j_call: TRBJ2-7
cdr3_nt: TGTGCCAGCAGCTTGGGAGGGTTGGGGTACGAGCAGTACTTC
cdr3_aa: CASSLGGLGYEQYF

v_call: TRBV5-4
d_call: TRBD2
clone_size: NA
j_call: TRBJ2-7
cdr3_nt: TGTGCCAGCAGCTTAGGACTAGCAGTCTCCTACGAGCAGTACTTC
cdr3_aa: CASSLGLAVSYEQYF

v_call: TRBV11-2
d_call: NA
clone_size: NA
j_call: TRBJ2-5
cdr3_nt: TGTGCTAGCAGCTTGCAGGCCCGGGGGACCCAGTACTTC
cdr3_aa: CASSLQARGTQYF

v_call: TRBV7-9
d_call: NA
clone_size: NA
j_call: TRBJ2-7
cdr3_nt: TGTGCCAGCAGCTCCGGGATCTACGAGCAGTACTTC
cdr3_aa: CASSSGIYEQYF

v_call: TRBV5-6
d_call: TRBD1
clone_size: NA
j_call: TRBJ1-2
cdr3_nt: TGTGCCAGCAGCATAGGGACAGCCGGATCCTATGGCTACACCTTC
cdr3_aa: CASSIGTAGSYGYTF